This is a list of T cell receptor beta chains from one sample in a study of identifying expanded T cells in peripheral blood. Using immunoSEQ multiplex PCR, the repertoire was profiled, and TCRdb retains in-frame clones only, with some absent. Of 90,000 to 95,000 clones listed, 88% were seen once; the top ten hold approximately 6%. The specimen sequenced was blood. All receptors derive from a person aged 18-70 years in good health. The CDR3 runs from the conserved cysteine through the conserved F or W. Each record gives: D gene, J gene, V gene, CDR3 protein. The D gene is left open where the match is weak.

TRBD1 | TRBJ2-7 | TRBV15 | CATTRDRAAYEQYF
. | TRBJ1-1 | TRBV18 | CASSPGATMNTEAFF
. | TRBJ2-1 | TRBV5-1 | CASSVTAGGNEQFF
. | TRBJ2-7 | TRBV6-1 | CASSAVIPLSSYEQYF
. | TRBJ2-2 | TRBV30 | CASKTGTRAHPGELFF
TRBD1 | TRBJ1-3 | TRBV6-5 | CASSRDRGNTIYF
. | TRBJ2-1 | TRBV6-6 | CASIPGGGYPYNEQFF
TRBD2 | TRBJ2-7 | TRBV2 | CASARLAGTYEQYF
TRBD2 | TRBJ2-3 | TRBV14 | CASSQEAGAFGTQYF
TRBD1 | TRBJ1-2 | TRBV19 | CASSRQGRGYGYTF
. | TRBJ1-1 | TRBV19 | CASSMGASNTEAFF
. | TRBJ2-7 | TRBV30 | CAWSVQRRGLANSYEQYF
. | TRBJ2-7 | TRBV5-4 | CASSLDRFHEQYF
. | TRBJ1-4 | TRBV6-5 | CASSYLRSDEKLFF
. | TRBJ2-3 | TRBV4-2 | CASSQVWMQDTDTQYF
. | TRBJ1-5 | TRBV30 | CAWTSQGQSNQPQHF
. | TRBJ2-7 | TRBV4-1 | CASSPGDWGASSYEQYF
. | TRBJ1-6 | TRBV19 | CASSIMVANSPLHF
TRBD2 | TRBJ2-1 | TRBV23-1 | CASSLKLAGKGYEQFF
. | TRBJ1-2 | TRBV7-2 | CASSYSGQGNYGYTF
. | TRBJ1-4 | TRBV5-1 | CASSPYESGKEKLFF
. | TRBJ2-2 | TRBV15 | CATSRVYGNTGELFF
. | TRBJ1-1 | TRBV25-1 | CASSKNTEAFF
. | TRBJ1-1 | TRBV5-1 | CASSLVGGAQNTEAFF
TRBD1 | TRBJ1-2 | TRBV29-1 | CSVTRTGARYGYTF
. | TRBJ2-2 | TRBV6-5 | CASSYSLDGTGELFF